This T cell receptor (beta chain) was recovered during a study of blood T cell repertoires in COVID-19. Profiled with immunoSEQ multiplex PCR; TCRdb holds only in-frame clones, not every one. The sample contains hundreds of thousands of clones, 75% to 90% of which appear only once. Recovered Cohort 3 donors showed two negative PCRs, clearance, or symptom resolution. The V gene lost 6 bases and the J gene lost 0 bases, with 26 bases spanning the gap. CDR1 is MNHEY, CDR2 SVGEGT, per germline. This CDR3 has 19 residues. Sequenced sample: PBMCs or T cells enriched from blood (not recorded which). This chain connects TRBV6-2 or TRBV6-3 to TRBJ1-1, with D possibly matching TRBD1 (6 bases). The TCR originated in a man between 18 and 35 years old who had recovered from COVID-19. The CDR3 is CASSLRVRNGQTLNTEAFF. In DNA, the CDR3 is TGTGCCAGCAGCCTTCGGGTACGGAACGGACAGACATTGAACACTGAAGCTTTCTTT.